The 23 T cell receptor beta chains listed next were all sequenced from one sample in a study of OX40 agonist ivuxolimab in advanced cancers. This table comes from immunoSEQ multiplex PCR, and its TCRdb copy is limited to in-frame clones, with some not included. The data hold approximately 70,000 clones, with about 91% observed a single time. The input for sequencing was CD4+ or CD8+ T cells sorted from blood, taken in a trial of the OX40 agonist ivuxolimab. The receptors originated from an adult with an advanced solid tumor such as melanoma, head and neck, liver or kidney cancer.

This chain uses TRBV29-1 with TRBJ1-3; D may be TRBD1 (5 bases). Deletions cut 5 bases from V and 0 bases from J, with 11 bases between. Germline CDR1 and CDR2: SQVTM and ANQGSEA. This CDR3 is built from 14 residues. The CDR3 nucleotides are TGCAGCGTTAGAGGGGACTCCTCTGGAAACACCATATATTTT. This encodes CSVRGDSSGNTIYF.

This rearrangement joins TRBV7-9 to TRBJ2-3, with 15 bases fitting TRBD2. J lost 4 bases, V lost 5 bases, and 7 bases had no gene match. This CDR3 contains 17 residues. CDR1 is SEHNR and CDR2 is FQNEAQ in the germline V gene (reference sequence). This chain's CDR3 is CASSRTGTSGGSDTQYF. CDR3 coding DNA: TGTGCCAGCAGCAGAACCGGGACTAGCGGGGGGTCAGATACGCAGTATTTT.

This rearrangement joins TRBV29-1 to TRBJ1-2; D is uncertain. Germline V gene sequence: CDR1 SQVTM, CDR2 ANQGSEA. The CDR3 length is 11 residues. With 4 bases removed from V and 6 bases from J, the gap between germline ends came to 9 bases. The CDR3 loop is CSVVLGNGYTF. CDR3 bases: TGCAGCGTTGTCTTGGGGAATGGCTACACCTTC.

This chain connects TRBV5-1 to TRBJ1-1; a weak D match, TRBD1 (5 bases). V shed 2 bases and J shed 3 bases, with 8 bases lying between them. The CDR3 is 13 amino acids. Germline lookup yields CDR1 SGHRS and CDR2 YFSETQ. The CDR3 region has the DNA TGCGCCAGCAGCTTTGGAGGGGACACTGAAGCTTTCTTT. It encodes CASSFGGDTEAFF.

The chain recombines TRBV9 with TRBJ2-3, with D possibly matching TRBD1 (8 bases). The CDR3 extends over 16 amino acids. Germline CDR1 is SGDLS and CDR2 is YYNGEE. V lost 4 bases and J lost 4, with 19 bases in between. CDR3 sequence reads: CASSQGAQGGADTQYF. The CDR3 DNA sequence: TGTGCCAGCAGCCAGGGGGCACAGGGAGGGGCAGATACGCAGTATTTT. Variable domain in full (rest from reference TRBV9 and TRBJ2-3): DSGVTQTPKHLITATGQRVTLRCSPRSGDLSVYWYQQSLDQGLQFLIQYYNGEERAKGNILERFSAQQFPDLHSELNLSSLELGDSALYFCASSQGAQGGADTQYFGPGTRLTVL.

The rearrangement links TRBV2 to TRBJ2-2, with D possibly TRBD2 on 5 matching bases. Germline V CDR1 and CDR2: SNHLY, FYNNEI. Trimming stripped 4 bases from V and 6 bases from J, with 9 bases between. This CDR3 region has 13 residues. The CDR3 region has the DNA TGTGCCAGCAGTGGAGGACTCTCCGGGGAGCTGTTTTTT. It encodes CASSGGLSGELFF.

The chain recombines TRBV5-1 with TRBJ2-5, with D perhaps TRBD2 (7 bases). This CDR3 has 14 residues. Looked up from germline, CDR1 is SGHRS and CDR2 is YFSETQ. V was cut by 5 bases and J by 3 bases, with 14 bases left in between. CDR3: CASSWRGGKETQYF. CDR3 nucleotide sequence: TGCGCCAGCAGTTGGAGGGGGGGTAAAGAGACCCAGTACTTC. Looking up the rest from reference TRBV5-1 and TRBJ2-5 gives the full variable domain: KAGVTQTPRYLIKTRGQQVTLSCSPISGHRSVSWYQQTPGQGLQFLFEYFSETQRNKGNFPGRFSGRQFSNSRSEMNVSTLELGDSALYLCASSWRGGKETQYFGPGTRLLVL.

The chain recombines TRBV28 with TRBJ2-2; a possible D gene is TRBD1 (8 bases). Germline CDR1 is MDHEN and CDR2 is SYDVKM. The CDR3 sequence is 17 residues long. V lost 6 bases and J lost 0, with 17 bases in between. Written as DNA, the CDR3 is TGTGCCAGCAGAACTCGACAGGGGAGGGCGAACACCGGGGAGCTGTTTTTT. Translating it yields CASRTRQGRANTGELFF.

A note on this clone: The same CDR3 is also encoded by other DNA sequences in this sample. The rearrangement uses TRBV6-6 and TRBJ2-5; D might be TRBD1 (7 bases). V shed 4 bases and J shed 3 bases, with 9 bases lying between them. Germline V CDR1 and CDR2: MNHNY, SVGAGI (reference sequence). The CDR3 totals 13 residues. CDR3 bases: TGTGCCAGCAGTTCCAGGGGGGAAGAGACCCAGTACTTC. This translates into CASSSRGEETQYF.

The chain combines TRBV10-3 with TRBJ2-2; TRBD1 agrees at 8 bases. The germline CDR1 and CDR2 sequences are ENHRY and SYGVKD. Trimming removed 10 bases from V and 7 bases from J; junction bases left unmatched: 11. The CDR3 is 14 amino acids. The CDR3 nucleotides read TGTGCCACAGCCGCAGGGGGCGTAAACGGGGAGCTGTTTTTT. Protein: CATAAGGVNGELFF.

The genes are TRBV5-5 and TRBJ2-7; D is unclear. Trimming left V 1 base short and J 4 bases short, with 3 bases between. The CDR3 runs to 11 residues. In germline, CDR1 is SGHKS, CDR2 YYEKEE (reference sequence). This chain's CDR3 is CASSLYYEQYF. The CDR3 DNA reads TGTGCCAGCAGCTTGTATTACGAGCAGTACTTC.

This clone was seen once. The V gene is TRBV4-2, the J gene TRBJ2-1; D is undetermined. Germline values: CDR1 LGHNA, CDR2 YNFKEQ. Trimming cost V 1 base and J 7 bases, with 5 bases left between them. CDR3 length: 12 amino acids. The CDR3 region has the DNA TGTGCCAGCAGCCAAGTTGGAAATGAGCAGTTCTTC. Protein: CASSQVGNEQFF.

The CDR3 sequence is CSARKDRQYF. As DNA, the CDR3 is TGCAGTGCTAGAAAGGACAGACAGTACTTC. The chain has TRBV20-1 and TRBJ2-7, with D possibly being TRBD1 (6 bases). V lost 2 bases and J 10 bases, leaving 9 bases between the germline ends. The germline CDR1 and CDR2 sequences are DFQATT and SNEGSKA (reference sequence). This CDR3 is 10 amino acids long.

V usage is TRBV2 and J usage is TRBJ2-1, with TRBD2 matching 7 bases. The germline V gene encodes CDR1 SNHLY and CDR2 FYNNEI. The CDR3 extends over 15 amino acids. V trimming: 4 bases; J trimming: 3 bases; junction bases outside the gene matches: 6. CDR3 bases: TGTGCCAGCAGTGGGGGACGGGGGGACTACAATGAGCAGTTCTTC. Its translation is CASSGGRGDYNEQFF.

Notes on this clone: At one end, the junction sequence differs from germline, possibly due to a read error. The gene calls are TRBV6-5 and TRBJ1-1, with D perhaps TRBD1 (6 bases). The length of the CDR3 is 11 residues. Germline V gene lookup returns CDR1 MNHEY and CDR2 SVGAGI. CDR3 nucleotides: TGTGCCTGCAGGGGTAACACTGAAGCTTTCTTT. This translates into CACRGNTEAFF.

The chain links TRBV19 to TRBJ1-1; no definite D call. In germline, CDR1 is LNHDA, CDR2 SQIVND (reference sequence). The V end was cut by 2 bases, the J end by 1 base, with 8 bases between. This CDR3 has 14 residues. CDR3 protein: CASSILVGNTEAFF. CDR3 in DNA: TGTGCCAGTAGTATACTCGTGGGGAACACTGAAGCTTTCTTT.

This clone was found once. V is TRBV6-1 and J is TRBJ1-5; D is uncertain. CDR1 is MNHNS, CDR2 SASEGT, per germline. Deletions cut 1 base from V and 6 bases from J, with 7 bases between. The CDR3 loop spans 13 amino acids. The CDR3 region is CASSEVPFQPQHF. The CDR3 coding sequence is TGTGCCAGCAGTGAAGTTCCCTTTCAGCCCCAGCATTTT.

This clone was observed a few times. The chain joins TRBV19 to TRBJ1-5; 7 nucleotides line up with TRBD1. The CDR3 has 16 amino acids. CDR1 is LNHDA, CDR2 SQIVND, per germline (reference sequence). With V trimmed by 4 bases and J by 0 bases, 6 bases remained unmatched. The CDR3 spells CASSTGTAYSNQPQHF. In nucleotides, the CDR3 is TGTGCCAGTAGTACAGGGACAGCCTATAGCAATCAGCCCCAGCATTTT.

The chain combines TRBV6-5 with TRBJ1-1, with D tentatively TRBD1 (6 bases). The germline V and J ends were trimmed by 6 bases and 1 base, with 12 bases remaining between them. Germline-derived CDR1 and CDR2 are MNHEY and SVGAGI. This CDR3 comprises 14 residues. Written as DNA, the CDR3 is TGTGCCAGCAGGGGAAGCAGGGGGAACACTGAAGCTTTCTTT. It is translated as CASRGSRGNTEAFF.

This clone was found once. The DNA for the CDR3 is TGCGCCAGCAGCCAAACGACTAGCGGGGGGTTAGGTGAGCAGTTCTTC. This sequence encodes CASSQTTSGGLGEQFF. The chain couples TRBV4-1 to TRBJ2-1; 13 bases fit TRBD2. Trimming removed 2 bases from V and 9 bases from J; junction bases left unmatched: 7. There are 16 residues in the CDR3. Germline V lookup: CDR1 MGHRA, CDR2 YSYEKL.

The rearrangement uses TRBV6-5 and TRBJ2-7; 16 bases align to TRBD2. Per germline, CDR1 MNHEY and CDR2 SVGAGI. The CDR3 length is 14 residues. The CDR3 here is CAISQGLAGGEQYF. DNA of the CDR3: TGTGCTATATCTCAGGGACTAGCGGGGGGGGAGCAGTACTTC.

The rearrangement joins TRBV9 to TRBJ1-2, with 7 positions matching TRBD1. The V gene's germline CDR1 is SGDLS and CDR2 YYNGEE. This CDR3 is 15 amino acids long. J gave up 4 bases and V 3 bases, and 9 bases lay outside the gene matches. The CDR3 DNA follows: TGTGCCAGCAGCGCCTACAGGGGAAACGTCTATGGCTACACCTTC. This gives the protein CASSAYRGNVYGYTF.

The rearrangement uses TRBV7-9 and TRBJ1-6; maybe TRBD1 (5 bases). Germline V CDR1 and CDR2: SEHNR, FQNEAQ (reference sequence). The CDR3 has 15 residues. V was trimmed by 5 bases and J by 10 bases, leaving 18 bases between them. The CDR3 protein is CASSPPGAEGSPLHF. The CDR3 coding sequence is TGTGCCAGCAGCCCCCCCGGGGCCGAGGGGTCACCCCTCCACTTT.